The entry below gives a single TCR beta chain sequence along with its context. These data come from a study of shared clonotypes between healthy human individuals. Germline CDR1 is MNHNS and CDR2 is SASEGT. V lost 3 bases and J 3 bases, leaving 4 bases between the germline ends. This CDR3 has 12 residues. In the naive CD8 group, cells lacked CD45RO and were positively selected for CCR7, so terminally differentiated effector memory CD45RA+ cells were left out. Clones were read by immunoSEQ multiplex PCR, and TCRdb kept only the in-frame ones, dropping some. The sample has 2 million to 2.5 million clones, just under 95% seen once.

The chain links TRBV6-1 to TRBJ2-3; D gene ambiguous. Input material: naive CD8+ T cells sorted from blood. The receptor's source is a young man in good health. CDR3 coding DNA: TGTGCCAGCAGTGATCTAACAGATACGCAGTATTTT. Translating gives CASSDLTDTQYF.